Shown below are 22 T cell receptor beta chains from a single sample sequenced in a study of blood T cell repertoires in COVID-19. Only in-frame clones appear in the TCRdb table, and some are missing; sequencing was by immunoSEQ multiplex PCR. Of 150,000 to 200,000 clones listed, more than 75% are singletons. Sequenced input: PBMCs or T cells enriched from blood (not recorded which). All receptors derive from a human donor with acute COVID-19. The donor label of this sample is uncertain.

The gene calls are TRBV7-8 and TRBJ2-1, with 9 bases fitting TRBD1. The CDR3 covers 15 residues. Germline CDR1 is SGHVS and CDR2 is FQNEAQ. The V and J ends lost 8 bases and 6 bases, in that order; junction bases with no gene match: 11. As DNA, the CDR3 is TGTGCCAGCTCCGTAATCGGGACAGGGCCCAATGAGCAGTTCTTC. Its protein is CASSVIGTGPNEQFF. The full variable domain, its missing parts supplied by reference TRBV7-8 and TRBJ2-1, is GAGVSQSPRYKVAKRGQDVALRCDPISGHVSLFWYQQALGQGPEFLTYFQNEAQLDKSGLPSDRFFAERPEGSVSTLKIQRTQQEDSAVYLCASSVIGTGPNEQFFGPGTRLTVL.

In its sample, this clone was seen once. The CDR3 is CASKGSDRGVGAPLHF. The CDR3 nucleotides are TGTGCCAGCAAAGGGTCAGACAGGGGGGTCGGGGCACCCCTCCACTTT. The V call is TRBV27, the J call TRBJ1-6; 9 bases agree with TRBD1. V trimming: 7 bases; J trimming: 11 bases; junction bases outside the gene matches: 15. CDR3 length: 16 amino acids. Germline CDR1 is MNHEY and CDR2 is SMNVEV (reference sequence).

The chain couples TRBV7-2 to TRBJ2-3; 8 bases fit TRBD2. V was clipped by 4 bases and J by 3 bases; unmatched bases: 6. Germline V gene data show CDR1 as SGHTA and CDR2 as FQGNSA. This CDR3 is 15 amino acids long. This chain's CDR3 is CASSYQRGITDTQYF. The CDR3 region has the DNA TGTGCCAGCAGCTATCAGCGGGGGATAACAGATACGCAGTATTTT.

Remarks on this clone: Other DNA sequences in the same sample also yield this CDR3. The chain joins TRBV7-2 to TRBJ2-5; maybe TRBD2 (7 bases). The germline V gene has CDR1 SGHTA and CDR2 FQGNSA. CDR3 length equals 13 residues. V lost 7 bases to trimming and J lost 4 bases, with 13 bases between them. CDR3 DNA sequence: TGTGCCAGCACCCAGAGGGGGGGAGAGACCCAGTACTTC. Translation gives CASTQRGGETQYF.

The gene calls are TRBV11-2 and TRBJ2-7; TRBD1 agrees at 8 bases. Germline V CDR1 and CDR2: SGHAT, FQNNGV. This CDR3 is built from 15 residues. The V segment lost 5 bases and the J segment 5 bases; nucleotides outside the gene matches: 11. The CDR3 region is CASSPRDRTPDEQYF. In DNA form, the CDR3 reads TGTGCCAGCAGCCCTAGGGACAGGACCCCGGACGAGCAGTACTTC.

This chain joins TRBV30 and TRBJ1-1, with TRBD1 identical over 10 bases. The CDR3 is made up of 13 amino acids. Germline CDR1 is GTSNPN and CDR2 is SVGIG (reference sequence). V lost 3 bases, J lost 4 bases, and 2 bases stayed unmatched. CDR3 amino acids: CAWRTGGGTEAFF. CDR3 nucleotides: TGTGCCTGGAGGACAGGGGGCGGCACTGAAGCTTTCTTT. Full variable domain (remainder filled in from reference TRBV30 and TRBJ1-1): SQTIHQWPATLVQPVGSPLSLECTVEGTSNPNLYWYRQAAGRGLQLLFYSVGIGQISSEVPQNLSASRPQDRQFILSSKKLLLSDSGFYLCAWRTGGGTEAFFGQGTRLTVV.

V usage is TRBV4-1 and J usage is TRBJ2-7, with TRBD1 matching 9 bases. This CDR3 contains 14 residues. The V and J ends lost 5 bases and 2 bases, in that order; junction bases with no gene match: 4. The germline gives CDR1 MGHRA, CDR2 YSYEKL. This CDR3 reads CASSSGQGTYEQYF. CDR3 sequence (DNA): TGCGCCAGCAGCTCGGGACAGGGTACCTACGAGCAGTACTTC.

CDR3 protein: CSVQGTHNSPLHF. The CDR3 nucleotides read TGCAGCGTTCAGGGGACGCATAATTCACCCCTCCACTTT. J is TRBJ1-6 and V is TRBV29-1, with D maybe TRBD1 (6 bases). The CDR3 consists of 13 residues. Trimming left V 5 bases short and J 5 bases short, with 10 bases between. Germline CDR1 reads SQVTM; CDR2 reads ANQGSEA.

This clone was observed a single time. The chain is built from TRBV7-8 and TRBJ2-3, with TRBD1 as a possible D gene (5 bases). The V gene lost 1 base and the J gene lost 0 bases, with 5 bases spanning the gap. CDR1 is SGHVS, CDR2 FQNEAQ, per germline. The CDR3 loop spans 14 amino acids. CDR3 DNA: TGTGCCAGCAGCTTAGAGGGGAGCACAGATACGCAGTATTTT. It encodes CASSLEGSTDTQYF.

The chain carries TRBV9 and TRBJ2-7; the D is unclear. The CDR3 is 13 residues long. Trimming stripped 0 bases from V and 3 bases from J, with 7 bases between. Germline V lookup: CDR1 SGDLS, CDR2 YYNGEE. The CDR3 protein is CASSVGANYEQYF. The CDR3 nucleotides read TGTGCCAGCAGCGTAGGGGCGAACTACGAGCAGTACTTC.

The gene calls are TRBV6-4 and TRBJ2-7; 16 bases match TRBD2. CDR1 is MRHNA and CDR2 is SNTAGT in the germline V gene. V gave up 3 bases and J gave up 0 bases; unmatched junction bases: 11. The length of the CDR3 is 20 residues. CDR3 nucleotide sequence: TGTGCCAGCAGTGATCTCGAGGGACTAGCGGGGGGGCCTGACTCCTACGAGCAGTACTTC. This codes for CASSDLEGLAGGPDSYEQYF.

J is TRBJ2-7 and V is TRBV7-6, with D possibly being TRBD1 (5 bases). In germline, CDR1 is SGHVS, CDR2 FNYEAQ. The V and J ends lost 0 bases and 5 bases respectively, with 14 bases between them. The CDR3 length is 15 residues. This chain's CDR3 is CASSLAVGRVNEQYF. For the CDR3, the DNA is TGTGCCAGCAGCTTAGCGGTGGGCAGGGTGAACGAGCAGTACTTC.

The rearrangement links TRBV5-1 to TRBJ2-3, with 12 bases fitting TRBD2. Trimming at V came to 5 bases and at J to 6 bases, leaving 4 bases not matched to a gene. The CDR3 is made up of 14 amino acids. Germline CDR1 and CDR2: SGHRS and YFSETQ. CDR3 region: CASRRTSGVDTQYF. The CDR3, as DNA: TGCGCCAGCAGAAGGACTAGCGGGGTTGATACGCAGTATTTT.

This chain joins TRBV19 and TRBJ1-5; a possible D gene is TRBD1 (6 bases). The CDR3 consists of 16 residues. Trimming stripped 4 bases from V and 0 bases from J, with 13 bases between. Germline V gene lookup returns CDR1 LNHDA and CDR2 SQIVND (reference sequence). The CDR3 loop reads CASSTWTANSNQPQHF. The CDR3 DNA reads TGTGCCAGTAGTACCTGGACAGCCAATAGCAATCAGCCCCAGCATTTT. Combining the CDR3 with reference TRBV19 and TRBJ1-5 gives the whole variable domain DGGITQSPKYLFRKEGQNVTLSCEQNLNHDAMYWYRQDPGQGLRLIYYSQIVNDFQKGDIAEGYSVSREKKESFPLTVTSAQKNPTAFYLCASSTWTANSNQPQHFGDGTRLSIL.

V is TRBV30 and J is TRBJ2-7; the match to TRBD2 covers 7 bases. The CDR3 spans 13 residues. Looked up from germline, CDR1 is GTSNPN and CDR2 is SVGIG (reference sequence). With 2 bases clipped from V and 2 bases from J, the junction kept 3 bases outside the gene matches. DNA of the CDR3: TGTGCCTGGAGTAGCGGGACTGCCTACGAGCAGTACTTC. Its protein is CAWSSGTAYEQYF.

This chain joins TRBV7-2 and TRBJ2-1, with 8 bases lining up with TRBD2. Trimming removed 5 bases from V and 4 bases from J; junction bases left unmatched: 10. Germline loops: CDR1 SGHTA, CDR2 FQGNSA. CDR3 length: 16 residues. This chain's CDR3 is CASSPYWRGVYNEQFF. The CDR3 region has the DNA TGTGCCAGCAGCCCGTACTGGCGGGGGGTGTACAATGAGCAGTTCTTC.

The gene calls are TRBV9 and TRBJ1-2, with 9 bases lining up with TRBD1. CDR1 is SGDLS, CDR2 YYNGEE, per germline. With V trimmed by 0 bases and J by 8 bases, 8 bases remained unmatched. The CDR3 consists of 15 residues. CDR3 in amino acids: CASSVGGQGTEGYTF. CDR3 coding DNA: TGTGCCAGCAGCGTAGGGGGACAGGGCACGGAGGGCTACACCTTC. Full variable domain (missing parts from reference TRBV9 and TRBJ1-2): DSGVTQTPKHLITATGQRVTLRCSPRSGDLSVYWYQQSLDQGLQFLIQYYNGEERAKGNILERFSAQQFPDLHSELNLSSLELGDSALYFCASSVGGQGTEGYTFGSGTRLTVV.

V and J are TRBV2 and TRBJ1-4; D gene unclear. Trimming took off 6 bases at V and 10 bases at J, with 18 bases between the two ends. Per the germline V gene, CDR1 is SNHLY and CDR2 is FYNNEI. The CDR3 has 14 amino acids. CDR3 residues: CASRENMGQAKLFF. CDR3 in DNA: TGTGCCAGCAGAGAGAATATGGGCCAGGCAAAACTGTTTTTT.

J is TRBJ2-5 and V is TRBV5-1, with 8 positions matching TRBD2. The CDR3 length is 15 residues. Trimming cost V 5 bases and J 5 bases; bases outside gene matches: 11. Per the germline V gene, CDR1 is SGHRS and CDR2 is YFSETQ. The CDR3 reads CASRAIAGPGETQYF. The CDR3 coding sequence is TGCGCCAGCAGGGCCATAGCGGGGCCGGGGGAGACCCAGTACTTC. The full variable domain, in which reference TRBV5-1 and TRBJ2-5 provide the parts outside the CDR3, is KAGVTQTPRYLIKTRGQQVTLSCSPISGHRSVSWYQQTPGQGLQFLFEYFSETQRNKGNFPGRFSGRQFSNSRSEMNVSTLELGDSALYLCASRAIAGPGETQYFGPGTRLLVL.

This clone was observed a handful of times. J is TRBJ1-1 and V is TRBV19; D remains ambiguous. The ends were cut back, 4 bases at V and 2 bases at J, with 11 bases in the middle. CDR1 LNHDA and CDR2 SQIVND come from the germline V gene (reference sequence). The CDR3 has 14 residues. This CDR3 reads CASSNSGSNTEAFF. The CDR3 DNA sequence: TGTGCCAGTAGTAATTCGGGGTCTAACACTGAAGCTTTCTTT. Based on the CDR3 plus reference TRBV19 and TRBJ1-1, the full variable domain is DGGITQSPKYLFRKEGQNVTLSCEQNLNHDAMYWYRQDPGQGLRLIYYSQIVNDFQKGDIAEGYSVSREKKESFPLTVTSAQKNPTAFYLCASSNSGSNTEAFFGQGTRLTVV.

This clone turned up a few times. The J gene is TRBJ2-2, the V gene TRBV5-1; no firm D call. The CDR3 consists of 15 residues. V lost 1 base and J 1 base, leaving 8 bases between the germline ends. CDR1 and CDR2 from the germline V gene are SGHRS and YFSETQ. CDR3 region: CASSLIVLNTGELFF. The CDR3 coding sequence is TGCGCCAGCAGCTTGATCGTTTTGAACACCGGGGAGCTGTTTTTT.

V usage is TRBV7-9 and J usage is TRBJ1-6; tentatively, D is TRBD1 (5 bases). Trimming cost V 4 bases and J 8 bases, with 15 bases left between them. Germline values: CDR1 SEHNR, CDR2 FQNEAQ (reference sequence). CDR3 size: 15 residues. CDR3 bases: TGTGCCAGCAGCTCCGGGTCGTCGGGGGATTCACCCCTCCACTTT. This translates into CASSSGSSGDSPLHF. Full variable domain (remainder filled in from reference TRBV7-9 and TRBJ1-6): DTGVSQNPRHKITKRGQNVTFRCDPISEHNRLYWYRQTLGQGPEFLTYFQNEAQLEKSRLLSDRFSAERPKGSFSTLEIQRTEQGDSAMYLCASSSGSSGDSPLHFGNGTRLTVT.